These 14 T cell receptor beta chains were sequenced from one sample in a study of post-analysis software for immune sequencing data. The study's findings and limits: TRBV segments more frequent in patients than in controls numbered five and included TRBV5-6, TRBV5-1 and TRBV20-1.

For these TCRs, the target antigens are not known. Presence of unique molecular identifiers characterized the TCR beta cDNA libraries. TCRdb ran MiXCR on the PCR reads and lists one entry per CDR3 protein. This table has more than 450,000 distinct CDR3 sequences, under 40% appearing once. Material for sequencing was blood. These receptors were taken from a girl under 18 with multiple sclerosis.

This clonotype was recorded a few times. The chain is built from TRBV7-9 and TRBJ1-2; maybe TRBD1 (6 bases). There are 14 residues in the CDR3. Per the germline V gene, CDR1 is SEHNR and CDR2 is FQNEAQ (reference sequence). The V and J ends lost 3 bases and 6 bases respectively, with 14 bases between them. The CDR3 region is CASSFTRGDHGYTF. CDR3 DNA: TGTGCCAGCAGCTTCACCAGGGGCGATCATGGCTACACCTTC.

This clonotype was counted a few times. This sequence joins TRBV7-9 and TRBJ2-1; 9 nucleotides agree with TRBD2. Trimming removed 7 bases from V and 6 bases from J; junction bases left unmatched: 7. This CDR3 has 14 amino acids. Germline CDR1 SEHNR, CDR2 FQNEAQ (reference sequence). CDR3 amino acids: CASIVSGGANEQFF. DNA of the CDR3: TGTGCCAGCATCGTTAGCGGGGGAGCCAATGAGCAGTTCTTC.

This clonotype has a handful of counts. The V and J genes are TRBV7-2 and TRBJ2-5; a weak D match, TRBD2 (6 bases). Germline V gives CDR1 SGHTA, CDR2 FQGNSA. The CDR3 is 16 residues long. Trimming took off 5 bases at V and 1 base at J, with 17 bases between the two ends. This CDR3 reads CASSRYLRGTQETQYF. The DNA for the CDR3 is TGTGCCAGCAGCCGGTACCTTCGGGGGACCCAAGAGACCCAGTACTTC.

The chain joins TRBV27 to TRBJ2-1; tentatively, D is TRBD1 or TRBD2 (5 bases each). CDR1 is MNHEY and CDR2 is SMNVEV in the germline V gene (reference sequence). V was trimmed by 6 bases and J by 5 bases, leaving 14 bases between them. This CDR3 is 14 amino acids long. CDR3: CASRAGTNNNEQFF. CDR3 in DNA: TGTGCCAGCAGGGCAGGGACCAACAACAATGAGCAGTTCTTC.

This chain joins TRBV20-1 and TRBJ2-5, with 14 bases aligning to TRBD2. The CDR3 has 16 amino acids. Trimming cost V 4 bases and J 5 bases; bases outside gene matches: 9. CDR1 and CDR2 from the germline V gene are DFQATT and SNEGSKA (reference sequence). The CDR3: CSANRLAGGHLETQYF. The CDR3 DNA is TGCAGTGCTAACAGACTAGCGGGGGGGCACCTGGAGACCCAGTACTTC.

The chain is built from TRBV29-1 and TRBJ2-3; the D is unclear. The CDR3 contains 14 residues. The ends were cut back, 2 bases at V and 1 base at J, with 10 bases in the middle. CDR1 is SQVTM and CDR2 is ANQGSEA in the germline V gene. CDR3 bases: TGCAGCGTTGAACGGCCTAGGGGCACAGATACGCAGTATTTT. It specifies CSVERPRGTDTQYF.

Many counts were recorded for this clonotype. The chain recombines TRBV2 with TRBJ2-3; 8 bases fit TRBD2. The CDR3 loop spans 17 amino acids. Germline V gene sequence: CDR1 SNHLY, CDR2 FYNNEI. J gave up 0 bases and V 6 bases, and 11 bases lay outside the gene matches. CDR3 bases: TGTGCCAGCAGCCTACCTCTAGCGGGTCCTAGCACAGATACGCAGTATTTT. This gives the protein CASSLPLAGPSTDTQYF.

This sequence joins TRBV20-1 and TRBJ2-1; TRBD2 aligns across 10 bases. The J segment lost 8 bases and the V segment lost 2 bases, leaving 9 bases of the junction unmatched. The CDR3 length is 15 residues. Per germline, CDR1 DFQATT and CDR2 SNEGSKA (reference sequence). The CDR3 DNA sequence: TGCAGTGCTAGATCAGCGGGGGGGCCGGGTTATGAGCAGTTCTTC. It encodes CSARSAGGPGYEQFF.

This clonotype has more than one count but fewer than ten. V is TRBV7-8 and J is TRBJ2-3; TRBD2 is a possible D gene (5 bases). The CDR3 covers 14 residues. Germline V gives CDR1 SGHVS, CDR2 FQNEAQ. With 5 bases removed from V and 1 base from J, the gap between germline ends came to 10 bases. The CDR3 here is CASSERPRTDTQYF. The CDR3 DNA reads as TGTGCCAGCAGCGAGCGGCCACGCACAGATACGCAGTATTTT.

This clonotype was seen only a few times. The gene calls are TRBV12-3 or TRBV12-4 and TRBJ1-5, with D maybe TRBD1 (6 bases). The CDR3 spans 15 residues. V was cut by 6 bases and J by 5 bases, with 17 bases left in between. In nucleotides, the CDR3 is TGTGCCAGCAGACCAACAGGGTCCCTTGATCAGCCCCAGCATTTT. As protein: CASRPTGSLDQPQHF.

There are a few counts of this clonotype. The chain links TRBV6-6 to TRBJ2-3; tentatively, D is TRBD1 (6 bases). Germline CDR1 is MNHNY and CDR2 is SVGAGI (reference sequence). The V end lost 5 bases, the J end lost 1 base, and 16 bases lay between the germline ends. This CDR3 comprises 16 residues. The CDR3 nucleotides read TGTGCCAGCAGTACAAACAGGGAAGGAGGCACAGATACGCAGTATTTT. The encoded protein is CASSTNREGGTDTQYF.

This clonotype came up a few times. The V and J genes are TRBV10-3 and TRBJ2-5, with 8 bases aligning to TRBD2. CDR1 and CDR2 (germline): ENHRY, SYGVKD. The CDR3 spans 15 residues. Losses at the gene ends were 8 bases for V and 1 base for J; bases not matched to a gene: 9. The CDR3 spells CAISGVAGTQETQYF. The CDR3 nucleotides are TGTGCCATCTCCGGGGTAGCGGGGACCCAAGAGACCCAGTACTTC.

The chain couples TRBV6-5 to TRBJ1-4; D possibly corresponds to TRBD1 (5 bases). Trimming removed 6 bases from V and 7 bases from J, with 12 bases in between. Germline CDR1 is MNHEY and CDR2 is SVGAGI. This CDR3 region has 13 residues. CDR3 coding DNA: TGTGCCAGCAGGGCCGGGGGGGTTGAAAAACTGTTTTTT. Its translation: CASRAGGVEKLFF.

This clonotype was picked up a small number of times. The V and J genes are TRBV7-9 and TRBJ2-1; 8 bases are shared with TRBD2. This CDR3 region has 16 residues. CDR1 is SEHNR and CDR2 is FQNEAQ in the germline V gene (reference sequence). V lost 4 bases, J lost 8 bases, and 13 bases stayed unmatched. CDR3 residues: CASSYAGGGRSYEQFF. The CDR3 DNA is TGTGCCAGCAGCTACGCCGGGGGGGGACGCTCGTATGAGCAGTTCTTC.